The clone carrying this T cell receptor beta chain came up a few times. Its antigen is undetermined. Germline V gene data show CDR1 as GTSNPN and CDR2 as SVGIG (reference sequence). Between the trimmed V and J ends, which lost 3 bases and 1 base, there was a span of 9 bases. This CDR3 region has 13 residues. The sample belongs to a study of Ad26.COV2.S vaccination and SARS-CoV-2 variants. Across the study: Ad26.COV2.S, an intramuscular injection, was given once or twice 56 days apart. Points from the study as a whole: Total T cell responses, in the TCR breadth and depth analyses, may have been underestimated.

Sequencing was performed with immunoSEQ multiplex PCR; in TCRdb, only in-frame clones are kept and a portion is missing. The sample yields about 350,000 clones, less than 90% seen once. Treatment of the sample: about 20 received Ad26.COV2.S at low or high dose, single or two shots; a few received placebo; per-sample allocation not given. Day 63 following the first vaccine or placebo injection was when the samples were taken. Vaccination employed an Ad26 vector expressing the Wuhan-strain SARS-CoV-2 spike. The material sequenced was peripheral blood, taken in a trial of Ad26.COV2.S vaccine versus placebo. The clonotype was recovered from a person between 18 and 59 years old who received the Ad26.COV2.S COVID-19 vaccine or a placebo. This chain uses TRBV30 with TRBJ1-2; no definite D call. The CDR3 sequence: CAWRQRLNYGYTF. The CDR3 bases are TGTGCCTGGAGGCAGCGCCTTAACTATGGCTACACCTTC.